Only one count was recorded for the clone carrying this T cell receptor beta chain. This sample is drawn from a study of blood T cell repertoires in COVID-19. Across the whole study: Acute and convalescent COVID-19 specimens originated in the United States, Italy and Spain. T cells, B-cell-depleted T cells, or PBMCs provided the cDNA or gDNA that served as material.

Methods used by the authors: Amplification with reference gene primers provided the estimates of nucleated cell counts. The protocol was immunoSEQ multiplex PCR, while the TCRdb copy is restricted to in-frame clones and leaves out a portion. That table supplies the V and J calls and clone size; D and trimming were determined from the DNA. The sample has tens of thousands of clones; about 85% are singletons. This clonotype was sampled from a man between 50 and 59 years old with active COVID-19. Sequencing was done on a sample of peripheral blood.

The chain's CDR3 is CASRRQGAVTDTQYF. CDR3 DNA sequence: TGTGCCAGCAGGAGACAGGGGGCCGTTACAGATACGCAGTATTTT. This rearrangement joins TRBV6-5 to TRBJ2-3, with 10 bases fitting TRBD1. V dropped 6 bases and J dropped 3; count of bases not matched to a gene: 6. The CDR3 spans 15 residues. In germline, CDR1 is MNHEY, CDR2 SVGAGI.